The TCR beta chain under discussion was sequenced for a study of shared clonotypes between healthy human individuals. Overall study findings and caveats: How much donors shared clonotypes was expected to be affected by sequencing depth.

Naive CD8 cells lacked CD45RO and underwent positive selection for CCR7, leaving out terminally differentiated effector memory CD45RA+ cells. Across several immunoSEQ plates, the genomic DNA of each subset was split evenly. Assay: immunoSEQ multiplex PCR; the TCRdb copy retains only in-frame clones and omits some. The sample records approximately 650,000 clones, 95% being singletons. Details on this clone: The target antigen is unknown.

The sequenced sample was naive CD8+ T cells sorted from blood. The clonotype was recovered from a woman between 25 and 40 years old in good health.

The CDR3: CASSVWGGASDAFF. The CDR3 nucleotides are TGTGCCAGCAGTGTCTGGGGGGGGGCGTCCGATGCTTTCTTT. V usage is TRBV27 and J usage is TRBJ1-1; possibly TRBD1 for D (6 bases). The CDR3 is made up of 14 amino acids. V dropped 5 bases and J dropped 11 bases, with 21 bases sitting between them. In germline, CDR1 is MNHEY, CDR2 SMNVEV (reference sequence).